Included here is one TCR beta chain sequence, with context. Its antigen is still unknown. Only in-frame clones appear in the TCRdb table, and some are missing; sequencing was by immunoSEQ multiplex PCR. Of 150,000 to 200,000 clones in the sample, about 84% were seen once. This entry belongs to a study of cytomegalovirus exposure and HLA in healthy donors. The donors were part of the validation cohort of 100 to 150 subjects. That cohort was separate from the first cohort, which comprised 666 subjects. The CDR3 has 15 amino acids. The germline V gene has CDR1 LNHDA and CDR2 SQIVND (reference sequence). Trimming took off 4 bases at V and 2 bases at J, with 15 bases between the two ends. Study-wide points: The classifier, whose performance was assessed in both the original and validation cohorts, reportedly diagnosed cytomegalovirus status with high specificity and sensitivity. Researchers reported that three CMV-associated chains were confirmed in vitro as CMV antigen-specific.

V usage is TRBV19 and J usage is TRBJ2-7; TRBD1 is a possible D gene (6 bases). The clonotype comes from a woman under 30 in good health and CMV-seronegative. Sequencing was done on a sample of PBMCs. As DNA, the CDR3 is TGTGCCAGTAGTAACCGGGACACGCGAACCTACGAGCAGTACTTC. Translating gives CASSNRDTRTYEQYF.